This T cell receptor (beta chain) is drawn from a study of blood T cell repertoires in COVID-19. TCRdb's copy holds only in-frame clones and misses some; the assay was immunoSEQ multiplex PCR. The sample lists approximately 94,000 clones, roughly nine tenths occurring once. CDR1 is SQVTM and CDR2 is ANQGSEA in the germline V gene. There are 13 residues in the CDR3. This chain links TRBV29-1 with TRBJ2-3; a possible D gene is TRBD2 (6 bases). The clonotype originates from a young man in a cohort sampled during active COVID-19. Sequencing was done on a sample of peripheral blood. CDR3: CRAWASGTDTQYF. CDR3 sequence (DNA): TGCAGGGCTTGGGCTAGCGGCACAGATACGCAGTATTTT.